A selection of T cell receptor beta chains follows, all from one sample in a study of blood T cell repertoires in COVID-19. Method: immunoSEQ multiplex PCR; TCRdb's copy keeps in-frame clones and lacks some. The sample includes roughly 120,000 clones, 75% to 80% of them seen just once. Source material: peripheral blood. The receptors come from a woman aged 80 or over with active or convalescent COVID-19. Each CDR3 is given with its conserved first and last residue. Each record gives: D gene, J gene, V gene, clone size, CDR3 DNA, CDR3 protein. A D gene is named only where the DNA matches it firmly. Size is stated for part of the rows, as once, few or many counts, or as a class when the clone is expanded.

TRBD2	TRBJ2-1	TRBV5-4	-	TGTGCCAGCAGCATTAGCGGGAGCCCTTACAATGAGCAGTTCTTC	CASSISGSPYNEQFF
-	TRBJ1-1	TRBV12-3/TRBV12-4	once	TGTGCCAGCAGTTTAAGCTTAAACACTGAAGCTTTCTTT	CASSLSLNTEAFF
-	TRBJ2-5	TRBV5-1	-	TGCGCCAGCAGCTACCAAGCGAGAGAGGAGACCCAGTACTTC	CASSYQAREETQYF
-	TRBJ1-3	TRBV5-1	-	TGCGCCAGCAGCTCGGGACATAGCTCTGGAAACACCATATATTTT	CASSSGHSSGNTIYF
TRBD2	TRBJ2-1	TRBV11-3	-	TGTGCCAGCAGCTTAGGGCGGGGGGCCTACAATGAGCAGTTCTTC	CASSLGRGAYNEQFF
-	TRBJ1-4	TRBV7-9	-	TGTGCCAGCAGCTTAGGGCAGAATAATGAAAAACTGTTTTTT	CASSLGQNNEKLFF
TRBD2	TRBJ2-3	TRBV30	once	TGTGCCTGGAGTATTGACGCCTCGGGACTAGCGGATGGCACAGATACGCAGTATTTT	CAWSIDASGLADGTDTQYF
-	TRBJ2-7	TRBV28	-	TGTGCCAGCACCAAGGGGTCCTACGAGCAGTACTTC	CASTKGSYEQYF
-	TRBJ2-5	TRBV28	-	TGTGCCAGCAGTCCCGGGACTGCCCGTGAGACCCAGTACTTC	CASSPGTARETQYF
-	TRBJ1-1	TRBV5-1	-	TGCGCCAGCAGCCAGGGGACACCGAACACTGAAGCTTTCTTT	CASSQGTPNTEAFF
-	TRBJ1-2	TRBV7-2	-	TGTGCCAGCAGCTTTCGACAGCCTTTCTACACCTTC	CASSFRQPFYTF
-	TRBJ2-1	TRBV14	-	TGTGCCAGCGGAAGGAGCTCCTACAATGAGCAGTTCTTC	CASGRSSYNEQFF
TRBD1	TRBJ2-7	TRBV6-5	-	TGTGCCCCTCGGACAGGGGCCTACGAGCAGTACTTC	CAPRTGAYEQYF
-	TRBJ2-1	TRBV19	-	TGTGCCAGTAGTATCAGGAGGGCCGTATACAATGAGCAGTTCTTC	CASSIRRAVYNEQFF
-	TRBJ2-3	TRBV18	-	TGTGCCAGCTCACGGCCTCGGGGCGGGAAAGATACGCAGTATTTT	CASSRPRGGKDTQYF
-	TRBJ2-2	TRBV18	-	TGTGCCAGCTCACTCCGACGGGAGATCGGGGAGCTGTTTTTT	CASSLRREIGELFF
TRBD1	TRBJ1-2	TRBV28	-	TGTGCCAGCAGTCCCCCAGGGGGGAACTATGGCTACACCTTC	CASSPPGGNYGYTF
-	TRBJ1-1	TRBV28	-	TGTGCCAGCAGTTCATACTACTCGGGTGAAGCTTTCTTT	CASSSYYSGEAFF
TRBD1	TRBJ1-5	TRBV6-5	-	TGTGCCAGCGGGACAGTACGGAATCAGCCCCAGCATTTT	CASGTVRNQPQHF
-	TRBJ1-2	TRBV19	-	TGTGCCAGTAGAAGGACAGAGCCAACCCGTGGCTACACCTTC	CASRRTEPTRGYTF
-	TRBJ2-5	TRBV18	-	TGTGCCAGCTCACCACCAAGCGGTTGGGAGACCCAGTACTTC	CASSPPSGWETQYF
-	TRBJ1-2	TRBV2	-	TGTGCCAGCAGGAGCTACAGGGTCGGAGGCTACACCTTC	CASRSYRVGGYTF
-	TRBJ1-2	TRBV27	once	TGTGCCAGCAGTTCGACGGGACAAAACTATGGCTACACCTTC	CASSSTGQNYGYTF
-	TRBJ2-7	TRBV11-2	-	TGTGCCAGCAGCCGGATCCGGGAGAAGTCGGGGGAGCAGTACTTC	CASSRIREKSGEQYF
-	TRBJ2-7	TRBV30	-	TGTGCCTGGAGTGTCTGGCAGGGCAAAGACTACGAGCAGTACTTC	CAWSVWQGKDYEQYF
TRBD1	TRBJ2-3	TRBV7-9	-	TGTGCCAGCACCGGACAGGGCACAGATACGCAGTATTTT	CASTGQGTDTQYF
TRBD1	TRBJ1-5	TRBV6-5	-	TGTGCCAGCAACGGACAGGGGAGCAATCAGCCCCAGCATTTT	CASNGQGSNQPQHF
-	TRBJ2-2	TRBV7-3	-	TGTGCCAGCAGCCAAAGTGTAGCGGCGAACACCGGGGAGCTGTTTTTT	CASSQSVAANTGELFF
TRBD2	TRBJ2-1	TRBV7-8	-	TGTGCCAGCAGCTTAGCCGGGACTAGCGGGAGTATCAGTGAGCAGTTCTTC	CASSLAGTSGSISEQFF
-	TRBJ1-1	TRBV7-3	many	TGTGCCAGCAGCTTACTGGGGGGTGAAGCTTTCTTT	CASSLLGGEAFF
TRBD1	TRBJ1-1	TRBV6-1	-	TGTGCCAGCAGTGAGGACAGGGGAGACACTGAAGCTTTCTTT	CASSEDRGDTEAFF
TRBD2	TRBJ2-7	TRBV6-2/TRBV6-3	-	TGTGCCAGCAGTTTACGGTTACCGGGACTAGCGGGAATAACCAACTACGAGCAGTACTTC	CASSLRLPGLAGITNYEQYF
TRBD2	TRBJ2-7	TRBV2	-	TGTGCCAGCAGTGAATCCGGCGGGAGTCTGTCCTACGAGCAGTACTTC	CASSESGGSLSYEQYF
-	TRBJ2-5	TRBV19	-	TGTGCCAGTAGCTTTTCCCGGGACATCCAACAAGAGACCCAGTACTTC	CASSFSRDIQQETQYF
-	TRBJ1-4	TRBV5-1	-	TGCGCCAGCAGCTTGGCTGTGGGCGATGAAAAACTGTTTTTT	CASSLAVGDEKLFF
TRBD2	TRBJ2-7	TRBV19	-	TGTGCCAGCGGACTAGCGGGAGACTACGAGCAGTACTTC	CASGLAGDYEQYF
-	TRBJ2-1	TRBV6-2/TRBV6-3	-	TGTGCCAGCAGTCGTTCGAGTCTCTACAATGAGCAGTTCTTC	CASSRSSLYNEQFF
-	TRBJ2-1	TRBV20-1	-	TGCAGTGCTAGTCGGGTTGGTAATGAGCAGTTCTTC	CSASRVGNEQFF
TRBD1	TRBJ1-5	TRBV19	-	TGTGCCAGCGGGGACAGGGCGAATCAGCCCCAGCATTTT	CASGDRANQPQHF
-	TRBJ2-3	TRBV7-9	-	TGTGCCAGCAGCTTGGGGAGCGGGTTGAGGGCAGATACGCAGTATTTT	CASSLGSGLRADTQYF
-	TRBJ1-1	TRBV30	-	TGTGCCTGGAGTGTAGGAGGCCTGAACACTGAAGCTTTCTTT	CAWSVGGLNTEAFF
TRBD2	TRBJ2-1	TRBV28	-	TGTGCCAGCCGGAGCTGGGGGGAAAGCGGGAGTGGGTCCTACAATGAGCAGTTCTTC	CASRSWGESGSGSYNEQFF
-	TRBJ2-7	TRBV28	-	TGTGCCAGCAGTCCCTACTCGACAGTTTCCTACGAGCAGTACTTC	CASSPYSTVSYEQYF
-	TRBJ2-1	TRBV14	once	TGTGCCAGCAGCCCCAGCTACAATGAGCAGTTCTTC	CASSPSYNEQFF
TRBD1	TRBJ2-1	TRBV7-9	-	TGTGCCAGCAGCTTCAGGACAGGGGGCCGGGATGAGCAGTTCTTC	CASSFRTGGRDEQFF
TRBD2	TRBJ2-7	TRBV15	-	TGTGCCACCAGCAGAGGCCCCGGGGGGACCTCCTACGAGCAGTACTTC	CATSRGPGGTSYEQYF
-	TRBJ2-7	TRBV18	once	TGTGCCAGCTCCCTCACTCGGGGGTACGAGCAGTACTTC	CASSLTRGYEQYF
TRBD2	TRBJ2-5	TRBV20-1	-	TGCAGTGCTAGTAAGCGGGAGGGCCAAGAGACCCAGTACTTC	CSASKREGQETQYF
-	TRBJ1-5	TRBV9	-	TGTGCCAGCTCCCGGGGGGGAAGGGATCAGCCCCAGCATTTT	CASSRGGRDQPQHF
-	TRBJ1-3	TRBV19	-	TGTGCCAGTATGAGGAGAAGCTCTGGAAACACCATATATTTT	CASMRRSSGNTIYF
TRBD2	TRBJ2-1	TRBV6-1	-	TGTGCCAGCAGTGCCGCTCTAGCGGGAGCAGTATACAATGAGCAGTTCTTC	CASSAALAGAVYNEQFF
-	TRBJ1-5	TRBV11-2	-	TGTGCCAGCAGCTTAGGACACAGCAATCAGCCCCAGCATTTT	CASSLGHSNQPQHF
-	TRBJ2-5	TRBV18	-	TGTGCCAGCTCACCACTTATTGGGCGGGACCAAGAGACCCAGTACTTC	CASSPLIGRDQETQYF
TRBD2	TRBJ2-1	TRBV25-1	-	TGTGCCAGCAGTGTACCGGGACTAGGGGACAATGAGCAGTTCTTC	CASSVPGLGDNEQFF
TRBD2	TRBJ2-3	TRBV2	-	TGTGCCAAAGGGTCGAGCGGGAGAAATACAGATACGCAGTATTTT	CAKGSSGRNTDTQYF